This is a list of T cell receptor beta chains from one sample in a study of blood T cell repertoires in COVID-19. Repertoires were generated with immunoSEQ multiplex PCR, while TCRdb's copy carries only in-frame clones and drops some. The table records approximately 220,000 clones, about 87% of them present only once. The sample consisted of PBMCs or T cells enriched from blood (not recorded which). These receptors were taken from a man younger than 45 who had recovered from COVID-19. Each CDR3 is given with its conserved first and last residue. A D gene is named only where the DNA matches it firmly. Size is stated for part of the rows, as once, few or many counts, or as a class when the clone is expanded.

J gene | clone size | D gene | V gene | CDR3 DNA | CDR3 protein
TRBJ2-1 | NA | NA | TRBV11-2 | TGTGCCAGCAGCTTAGTTTTTAGGAGTGTAAATGAGCAGTTCTTC | CASSLVFRSVNEQFF
TRBJ2-1 | NA | TRBD1 | TRBV2 | TGTGCCAGCAGTTTCGGACAGGGTTTTAATGAGCAGTTCTTC | CASSFGQGFNEQFF
TRBJ1-6 | NA | NA | TRBV15 | TGTGCCACCAGCAGAGAAATCAGCTCCTATAATTCACCCCTCCACTTT | CATSREISSYNSPLHF
TRBJ2-3 | NA | NA | TRBV5-1 | TGCGCCAGCAGCTTGGTCCCTACAGATACGCAGTATTTT | CASSLVPTDTQYF
TRBJ1-5 | NA | NA | TRBV5-6 | TGTGCCAGCAGCTTGCGGCGTGGTTCGGGAGGCAATCAGCCCCAGCATTTT | CASSLRRGSGGNQPQHF
TRBJ2-7 | NA | NA | TRBV7-2 | TGTGCCAGCAGCTTACACAGGAACTACGAGCAGTACTTC | CASSLHRNYEQYF
TRBJ1-5 | NA | NA | TRBV28 | TGTGCCAGCAGTTTTCTCCGCAATCAGCCCCAGCATTTT | CASSFLRNQPQHF
TRBJ2-3 | NA | TRBD2 | TRBV9 | TGTGCCAGCAGGCAGGGAGCTAGCGGGGGGGATACGCAGTATTTT | CASRQGASGGDTQYF
TRBJ2-3 | NA | NA | TRBV11-2 | TGTGCCAGCAGCTTCGGGGGATCTAGCACAGATACGCAGTATTTT | CASSFGGSSTDTQYF
TRBJ1-5 | NA | NA | TRBV14 | TGTGCCAGCAGCCAAGGGGGGCTTAGCAATCAGCCCCAGCATTTT | CASSQGGLSNQPQHF
TRBJ2-1 | once | NA | TRBV18 | TGTGCCAGCTCACCTGACACAGACTCCTACAATGAGCAGTTCTTC | CASSPDTDSYNEQFF
TRBJ2-3 | NA | TRBD1 | TRBV29-1 | TGCAGCGTTGAAAGGGACAGGGGGCTGGTAGATACGCAGTATTTT | CSVERDRGLVDTQYF
TRBJ1-1 | NA | NA | TRBV20-1 | TGCAGTGCTAGTCTTGGCGGGTTGATGAACACTGAAGCTTTCTTT | CSASLGGLMNTEAFF
TRBJ1-2 | NA | NA | TRBV4-1 | TGCGCCAGCAGCCAAGATCTCCTCGCAGGGCGCTATGGCTACACCTTC | CASSQDLLAGRYGYTF
TRBJ2-1 | NA | TRBD2 | TRBV4-1 | TGCGCCAGCGGGACTAGCGAATTTCCTAACGAGCAGTTCTTC | CASGTSEFPNEQFF
TRBJ2-1 | NA | TRBD1 | TRBV24-1 | TGTGCCACCAGCGCCGGACAGGGGTTGAATGAGCAGTTCTTC | CATSAGQGLNEQFF
TRBJ1-1 | NA | TRBD1 | TRBV6-5 | TGTGCCAGCAGTAACTTAGGGGGCTCGGTCACTGAAGCTTTCTTT | CASSNLGGSVTEAFF
TRBJ1-3 | NA | NA | TRBV5-1 | TGCGCCAGCAGCCCCCGGGGGACTGGAAACACCATATATTTT | CASSPRGTGNTIYF
TRBJ1-4 | NA | NA | TRBV6-5 | TGTGCCAGCAGTAGGACAGTATTAACTAATGAAAAACTGTTTTTT | CASSRTVLTNEKLFF
TRBJ2-7 | NA | TRBD2 | TRBV27 | TGTGCCAGCAGTTGGACTAGCGGTCCCTACGAGCAGTACTTC | CASSWTSGPYEQYF
TRBJ2-1 | NA | TRBD2 | TRBV6-2/TRBV6-3 | TGTGCCAGCAGTAAACTAGCGGGGGGGCCAACGTCCTACAATGAGCAGTTCTTC | CASSKLAGGPTSYNEQFF
TRBJ2-1 | NA | TRBD1 | TRBV28 | TGTGCCAGCATCGGGACAGGGCACAATGAGCAGTTCTTC | CASIGTGHNEQFF
TRBJ2-1 | once | NA | TRBV11-3 | TGTGCCAGCAGCTTAGGCGACAATGAGCAGTTCTTC | CASSLGDNEQFF
TRBJ2-3 | NA | TRBD2 | TRBV28 | TGTGCCAGCAGTTGGTGGTCAGCGGGAGAACGCACAGATACGCAGTATTTT | CASSWWSAGERTDTQYF
TRBJ2-5 | NA | TRBD1 | TRBV5-1 | TGCGCCAGCAGCAGGGGACAGTCTGTCCAAGAGACCCAGTACTTC | CASSRGQSVQETQYF
TRBJ2-1 | NA | TRBD2 | TRBV9 | TGTGCCAGCAGCCCATGGGGGGGACTGACGGACAATGAGCAGTTCTTC | CASSPWGGLTDNEQFF
TRBJ1-2 | NA | TRBD1 | TRBV28 | TGTGCCAGCAGCAATGCCGGGACAGGGGGCAGAGAAGGCTACACCTTC | CASSNAGTGGREGYTF
TRBJ1-2 | NA | NA | TRBV6-5 | TGTGCCAGCACAGATACAAACTATGGCTACACCTTC | CASTDTNYGYTF
TRBJ1-5 | once | NA | TRBV10-2 | TGCGCCAGCAGTGCGGGGGGCGGAAATCGGAATCAGCCCCAGCATTTT | CASSAGGGNRNQPQHF
TRBJ1-2 | NA | NA | TRBV18 | TGTGCCAGCTCACCGCTGGGCAAAGAATCTAACTATGGCTACACCTTC | CASSPLGKESNYGYTF
TRBJ1-6 | NA | TRBD1 | TRBV9 | TGTGCCAGCAGTTACAGGACAGGGTATAATTCACCCCTCCACTTT | CASSYRTGYNSPLHF
TRBJ1-3 | once | NA | TRBV7-2 | TGTGCCAGCAGACCAGGGTCAGGAAACACCATATATTTT | CASRPGSGNTIYF
TRBJ2-4 | NA | TRBD2 | TRBV5-1 | TGCGCCAGCAGCTTTACCCCCCCGGGACTAGCGGGAGGCCTAATAGCCAAAAACATTCAGTACTTC | CASSFTPPGLAGGLIAKNIQYF
TRBJ2-4 | NA | NA | TRBV6-6 | TGTGCCAGCCGGACAGAGCAACTAGCCAAAAACATTCAGTACTTC | CASRTEQLAKNIQYF
TRBJ2-1 | NA | TRBD2 | TRBV19 | TGTGCCAGTAGTACCCCGACTAGCGGGAGTGCAAATGAGCAGTTCTTC | CASSTPTSGSANEQFF
TRBJ2-2 | once | NA | TRBV3-1/TRBV3-2 | TGTGCCAGCAGCCAAGATCTTCTCTCTGCAGCGAACACCGGGGAGCTGTTTTTT | CASSQDLLSAANTGELFF
TRBJ1-1 | once | TRBD1 | TRBV30 | TGTGCCTGGAAAAACCTTGACAGGGGGAACACTGAAGCTTTCTTT | CAWKNLDRGNTEAFF
TRBJ1-1 | NA | NA | TRBV11-2 | TGTGCCAGCAGCTTAGGGAACGAGGTGTGCTTT | CASSLGNEVCF
TRBJ2-1 | NA | TRBD2 | TRBV2 | TGTGCCAGCAGTGGGGAGCGGGGAATATACAATGAGCAGTTCTTC | CASSGERGIYNEQFF
TRBJ1-6 | NA | NA | TRBV6-5 | TGTGCCAGCCGAACAGCAAACCCCTATAATTCACCCCTCCACTTT | CASRTANPYNSPLHF
TRBJ1-2 | NA | NA | TRBV15 | TGTGCCACCAGCAGAGGACAAGCCTATGGCTACACCTTC | CATSRGQAYGYTF
TRBJ1-1 | NA | NA | TRBV20-1 | TGCAGTGCTAGTAGGACATTGAACACTGAAGCTTTCTTT | CSASRTLNTEAFF
TRBJ2-5 | NA | NA | TRBV2 | TGTGCCAGCAGTGAGTACAGGGAAGAGACCCAGTACTTC | CASSEYREETQYF
TRBJ2-5 | NA | NA | TRBV19 | TGTGCCAGTAGTCTTAGAGGTGGGCGTCGGGGACATCAAGAGACCCAGTACTTC | CASSLRGGRRGHQETQYF
TRBJ2-7 | NA | TRBD1 | TRBV29-1 | TGCAGCGTTGAAGGGACAGGGGGTTTTAATGAGCAGTACTTC | CSVEGTGGFNEQYF
TRBJ2-5 | NA | TRBD1 | TRBV2 | TGTGCCAGCAGTGAAGGACAGGGGGATGGGGAGACCCAGTACTTC | CASSEGQGDGETQYF